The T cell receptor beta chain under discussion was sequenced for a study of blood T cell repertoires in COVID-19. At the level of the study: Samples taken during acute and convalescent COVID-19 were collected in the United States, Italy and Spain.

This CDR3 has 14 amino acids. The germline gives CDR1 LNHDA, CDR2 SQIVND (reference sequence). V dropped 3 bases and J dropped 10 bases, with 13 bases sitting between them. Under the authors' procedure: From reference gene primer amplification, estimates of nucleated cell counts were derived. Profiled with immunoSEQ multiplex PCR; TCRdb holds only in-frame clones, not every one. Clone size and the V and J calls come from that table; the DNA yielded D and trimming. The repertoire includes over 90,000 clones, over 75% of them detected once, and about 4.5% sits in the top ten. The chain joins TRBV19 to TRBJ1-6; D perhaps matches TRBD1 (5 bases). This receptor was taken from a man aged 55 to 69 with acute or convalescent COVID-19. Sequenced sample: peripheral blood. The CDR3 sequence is CASSMGQWTSPLHF. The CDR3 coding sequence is TGTGCCAGTAGTATGGGGCAGTGGACGTCACCCCTCCACTTT.